The 18 T cell receptor beta chains listed next were all sequenced from one sample in a study of cytomegalovirus exposure and HLA in healthy donors. Using immunoSEQ multiplex PCR, the repertoire was profiled, and TCRdb retains in-frame clones only, with some absent. The table records hundreds of thousands of clones, around 91% of them present only once. The sequenced sample was PBMCs. These receptors all stem from a woman aged 25 to 39 in good health and CMV-seronegative.

The chain links TRBV7-2 to TRBJ2-1, with 8 bases identical to TRBD2. Germline V gene data show CDR1 as SGHTA and CDR2 as FQGNSA. V shed 3 bases, J shed 8 bases, and the junction held 9 bases outside the gene matches. CDR3 length: 15 amino acids. The CDR3: CASSFSGLASYEQFF. The CDR3 DNA sequence: TGTGCCAGCAGCTTTTCAGGACTAGCTTCGTATGAGCAGTTCTTC.

The chain carries TRBV7-9 and TRBJ2-7; 12 bases map to TRBD2. V gave up 4 bases and J gave up 4 bases; unmatched junction bases: 8. The CDR3 is made up of 16 amino acids. Germline CDR1 reads SEHNR; CDR2 reads FQNEAQ (reference sequence). This CDR3 reads CASSSRLAGAEYEQYF. The CDR3 DNA reads TGTGCCAGCAGCTCCAGACTAGCGGGAGCGGAATACGAGCAGTACTTC.

V gene TRBV29-1 combines with J gene TRBJ2-5; perhaps TRBD1 as D (5 bases). Germline CDR1 and CDR2: SQVTM and ANQGSEA. Trimming cost V 5 bases and J 0 bases, with 10 bases left between them. CDR3 length: 13 residues. CDR3 loop: CSVNRFNQETQYF. CDR3 in DNA: TGCAGCGTTAACAGGTTCAACCAAGAGACCCAGTACTTC. The entire variable domain, with the rest obtained from reference TRBV29-1 and TRBJ2-5, is as follows: SAVISQKPSRDICQRGTSLTIQCQVDSQVTMMFWYRQQPGQSLTLIATANQGSEATYESGFVIDKFPISRPNLTFSTLTVSNMSPEDSSIYLCSVNRFNQETQYFGPGTRLLVL.

The chain has TRBV9 and TRBJ2-3; a weak D match, TRBD2 (5 bases). V was cut by 0 bases and J by 0 bases, with 11 bases left in between. The CDR3 covers 16 residues. The V gene's germline CDR1 is SGDLS and CDR2 YYNGEE. Written as DNA, the CDR3 is TGTGCCAGCAGCGTAGAAGGGAGACCTAGCACAGATACGCAGTATTTT. Translating gives CASSVEGRPSTDTQYF.

Only one count was recorded for this clone. The CDR3 coding sequence is TGTGCCAGCAGGGACAGTTCTTCTAACTATGGCTACACCTTC. Translation gives CASRDSSSNYGYTF. The chain combines TRBV2 with TRBJ1-2, with D possibly matching TRBD1 (6 bases). Trimming took 6 bases from V and 0 from J, leaving 11 bases between them. The CDR3 has 14 amino acids. The V gene's germline CDR1 is SNHLY and CDR2 FYNNEI. Looking up the rest from reference TRBV2 and TRBJ1-2 gives the full variable domain: EPEVTQTPSHQVTQMGQEVILRCVPISNHLYFYWYRQILGQKVEFLVSFYNNEISEKSEIFDDQFSVERPDGSNFTLKIRSTKLEDSAMYFCASRDSSSNYGYTFGSGTRLTVV.

The gene calls are TRBV29-1 and TRBJ2-7, with D possibly TRBD2 on 6 matching bases. V shed 5 bases and J shed 6 bases, with 17 bases lying between them. CDR3 length: 13 residues. Germline-derived CDR1 and CDR2 are SQVTM and ANQGSEA. In DNA, the CDR3 is TGCAGCGTTAGGGGCATTAGCGGCTCCGAGCAGTACTTC. This translates into CSVRGISGSEQYF.

The V gene is TRBV7-2, the J gene TRBJ2-7; 12 bases agree with TRBD2. CDR1 is SGHTA, CDR2 FQGNSA, per germline. The CDR3 is 16 residues long. With 0 bases clipped from V and 2 bases from J, the junction kept 2 bases outside the gene matches. The CDR3 DNA reads TGTGCCAGCAGCTTAGCGCGGACTAGCGGGGCCTACGAGCAGTACTTC. Encoded protein: CASSLARTSGAYEQYF.

V is TRBV11-3 and J is TRBJ2-7, with 9 bases lining up with TRBD2. V trimming: 5 bases; J trimming: 4 bases; junction bases outside the gene matches: 12. Germline lookup yields CDR1 SGHNT and CDR2 YENEEA. This CDR3 spans 16 amino acids. CDR3 in amino acids: CASSIPKGLASYEQYF. The CDR3 region has the DNA TGTGCCAGCAGCATACCTAAGGGACTAGCCAGTTACGAGCAGTACTTC.

The chain links TRBV10-1 to TRBJ2-1; the D call may be TRBD1 or TRBD2 (6 bases each). The CDR3 runs 16 residues. Germline CDR1 is WNHNN and CDR2 is SYGVQD (reference sequence). With 4 bases removed from V and 7 bases from J, the gap between germline ends came to 20 bases. Here the CDR3 DNA reads TGCGCCAGCAGTGGAGGGGGGCGGAGTCGGAAGAATGAGCAGTTCTTC. Amino acid sequence: CASSGGGRSRKNEQFF.

The chain employs TRBV9 and TRBJ2-1, with 7 nucleotides matching TRBD2. Trimming took 3 bases from V and 2 from J; bases not matched to a gene: 8. Germline CDR1 SGDLS, CDR2 YYNGEE. The CDR3 consists of 16 residues. CDR3 nucleotide sequence: TGTGCCAGCAGCGAGACTAGCCATCAACCCTACAATGAGCAGTTCTTC. Translating it yields CASSETSHQPYNEQFF.

This sequence joins TRBV7-2 and TRBJ1-1; TRBD1 agrees at 9 bases. CDR3 length: 15 amino acids. Germline-derived CDR1 and CDR2 are SGHTA and FQGNSA. V lost 3 bases to trimming and J lost 6 bases; unmatched junction nucleotides: 8. CDR3 sequence: CASSFGTGFGSEAFF. The CDR3 DNA is TGTGCCAGCAGCTTTGGGACAGGGTTTGGGTCTGAAGCTTTCTTT.

The chain carries TRBV2 and TRBJ2-2; D possibly corresponds to TRBD2 (6 bases). From germline, CDR1 is SNHLY and CDR2 FYNNEI. V was pared by 8 bases and J by 3 bases, with 13 bases between. CDR3 size: 14 residues. The CDR3 nucleotides are TGTGCCAGCGGCGGGGTTGGGGACACCGGGGAGCTGTTTTTT. Protein sequence: CASGGVGDTGELFF. Full variable domain (missing parts from reference TRBV2 and TRBJ2-2): EPEVTQTPSHQVTQMGQEVILRCVPISNHLYFYWYRQILGQKVEFLVSFYNNEISEKSEIFDDQFSVERPDGSNFTLKIRSTKLEDSAMYFCASGGVGDTGELFFGEGSRLTVL.

The V call is TRBV15, the J call TRBJ2-3; possibly TRBD2 for D (6 bases). Germline V gene sequence: CDR1 LNHNV, CDR2 YYDKDF (reference sequence). The CDR3 has 14 residues. Trimming took 1 base from V and 2 from J, leaving 7 bases between them. CDR3 bases: TGTGCCACCAGCAGAGCGGGAGACACAGATACGCAGTATTTT. Translation: CATSRAGDTDTQYF.

The gene calls are TRBV7-8 and TRBJ1-2, with no clear D. Germline CDR1 and CDR2: SGHVS and FQNEAQ. V was clipped by 4 bases and J by 8 bases, with 14 bases between them. This CDR3 has 13 amino acids. The CDR3 reads CASSSGNSWGYTF. CDR3 DNA sequence: TGTGCCAGCAGCTCAGGAAACTCGTGGGGCTACACCTTC.

The count of this clone is one. Other DNA sequences in this sample translate to the same CDR3. V is TRBV27 and J is TRBJ2-1; D is ambiguous. CDR3 length: 15 amino acids. Germline loops: CDR1 MNHEY, CDR2 SMNVEV (reference sequence). V was trimmed by 0 bases and J by 3 bases, leaving 9 bases between them. The CDR3 DNA reads TGTGCCAGCAGTTTATCGGGCGGTAGCTACAATGAGCAGTTCTTC. It specifies CASSLSGGSYNEQFF.

This clone appeared once. The chain combines TRBV7-3 with TRBJ2-1, with D maybe TRBD2 (6 bases). The CDR3 has 15 amino acids. V was pared by 0 bases and J by 4 bases, with 10 bases between. Germline loops: CDR1 SGHTA, CDR2 FQGTGA. The CDR3 protein is CASSLTSGPYNEQFF. Here the CDR3 DNA reads TGTGCCAGCAGCTTAACTAGCGGCCCGTACAATGAGCAGTTCTTC.

The rearrangement joins TRBV6-1 to TRBJ1-1; 8 bases agree with TRBD1. V shed 3 bases, J shed 4 bases, and the junction held 7 bases outside the gene matches. Germline V gene sequence: CDR1 MNHNS, CDR2 SASEGT. This CDR3 has 15 amino acids. DNA for the CDR3: TGTGCCAGCAGTGAGCAGACAGGGGTGAGCACTGAAGCTTTCTTT. Encoded protein: CASSEQTGVSTEAFF.

The chain is built from TRBV7-8 and TRBJ2-1, with D maybe TRBD2 (6 bases). V lost 7 bases and J lost 1, with 17 bases in between. Germline assignment: CDR1 SGHVS and CDR2 FQNEAQ. The CDR3 is made up of 16 amino acids. CDR3 nucleotides: TGTGCCAGCATCCCGCCCGGGAGTCGTTCCTACAATGAGCAGTTCTTC. Translated: CASIPPGSRSYNEQFF.